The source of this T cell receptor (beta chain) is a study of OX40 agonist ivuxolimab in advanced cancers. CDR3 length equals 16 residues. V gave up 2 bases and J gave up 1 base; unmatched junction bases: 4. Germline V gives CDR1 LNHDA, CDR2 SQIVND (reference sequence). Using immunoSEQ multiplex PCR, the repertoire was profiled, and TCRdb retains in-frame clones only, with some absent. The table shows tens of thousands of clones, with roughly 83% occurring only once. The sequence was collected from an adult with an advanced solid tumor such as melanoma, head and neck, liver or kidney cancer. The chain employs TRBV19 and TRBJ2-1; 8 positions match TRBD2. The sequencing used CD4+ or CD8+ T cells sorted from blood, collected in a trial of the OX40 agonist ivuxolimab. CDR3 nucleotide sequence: TGTGCCAGTAGTATACAGCGGGGGCGGTCCTACAATGAGCAGTTCTTC. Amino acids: CASSIQRGRSYNEQFF.